This entry describes one T cell receptor beta chain. Assay used: immunoSEQ multiplex PCR; TCRdb lists only in-frame clones, some missing. The table has just under 80,000 clones, about 93% seen once. The data derive from a study of T cell changes during pregnancy in multiple sclerosis. Germline CDR1 and CDR2: MGHDK and SYGVNS. Deletions cut 0 bases from V and 6 bases from J, with 12 bases between. The length of the CDR3 is 16 residues. The receptor was derived from a female donor with multiple sclerosis, enrolled in a pregnancy study. V gene TRBV25-1 combines with J gene TRBJ1-6; no clear D. Sample: peripheral blood, taken in the first trimester of pregnancy. CDR3 residues: CASSEYLAAFNSPLHF. CDR3 coding DNA: TGTGCCAGCAGTGAATATCTGGCGGCGTTTAATTCACCCCTCCACTTT.